This TCR beta chain was observed in a study of OX40 agonist ivuxolimab in advanced cancers. Study-wide results and caveats: On average, CD8+ T cells had more expanded clones than CD4+. Low normalized T-cell clonal expansion was additionally recorded for some nonresponders.

This clone was counted a single time. Its antigen remains unknown. The data were produced by immunoSEQ multiplex PCR, yet TCRdb's version contains in-frame clones alone and is incomplete. The sample shows 85,000 to 100,000 clones, over 75% of them seen only once. The germline V gene has CDR1 MGHRA and CDR2 YSYEKL. CDR3 length: 16 residues. Losses at the gene ends were 0 bases for V and 6 bases for J; bases not matched to a gene: 3. Autoimmune disease history or systemic immunosuppression meant exclusion. The sample was CD4+ or CD8+ T cells sorted from blood, taken in a trial of the OX40 agonist ivuxolimab. This chain uses TRBV4-1 with TRBJ2-3; 13 bases agree with TRBD2. The TCR was taken from an adult with an advanced solid tumor such as melanoma, head and neck, liver or kidney cancer. DNA for the CDR3: TGCGCCAGCAGCCAAGATGAGACTAGCGGGAGGGATACGCAGTATTTT. Amino acids: CASSQDETSGRDTQYF.